Below are 22 T cell receptor beta chains sequenced from a single sample in a study of blood T cells in healthy people across ages. Sample-barcoded 5' priming and a J-beta primer mix drove a second PCR of 7 to 11 cycles. Each CDR3 protein gets one entry after TCRdb re-called the 5' RACE reads with MiXCR. The table shows 700,000 to 850,000 distinct CDR3 sequences, with approximately 55% occurring only once. Sequencing used blood. Source of these receptors: a man older than 75 in good health.

The chain employs TRBV27 and TRBJ2-7, with D hard to call. Germline CDR1 MNHEY, CDR2 SMNVEV (reference sequence). CDR3 length: 15 residues. Trimming removed 6 bases at V and 0 bases at J, with 15 bases between. The CDR3 DNA follows: TGTGCCAGCAGCGCGGCGCCCTGGGGCTCCTACGAGCAGTACTTC. Encoded protein: CASSAAPWGSYEQYF.

In its sample, this clonotype was seen once. The CDR3 loop reads CASSLGDRGKGYTF. The CDR3 DNA follows: TGCGCCAGCAGCTTGGGCGACAGGGGAAAAGGCTACACCTTC. The chain combines TRBV5-1 with TRBJ1-2; 8 nucleotides line up with TRBD1. The CDR3 is made up of 14 amino acids. Unmatched junction bases numbered 6, after V lost 0 bases and J lost 8 bases. CDR1 is SGHRS and CDR2 is YFSETQ in the germline V gene.

The chain recombines TRBV27 with TRBJ2-6, with D unclear. The V end lost 3 bases, the J end lost 0 bases, and 6 bases lay between the germline ends. The CDR3 runs 15 residues. In germline, CDR1 is MNHEY, CDR2 SMNVEV (reference sequence). The CDR3 DNA reads TGTGCCAGCAGTTTGTACCCCTCTGGGGCCAACGTCCTGACTTTC. It yields the protein CASSLYPSGANVLTF.

This clonotype was observed a handful of times. The rearrangement joins TRBV12-3 or TRBV12-4 to TRBJ1-1, with unresolved D. V gave up 4 bases and J gave up 6 bases, with 9 bases separating them. The CDR3 covers 12 residues. The CDR3 loop reads CASSSSWAEAFF. In nucleotides, the CDR3 is TGTGCCAGCAGTTCCAGTTGGGCTGAAGCTTTCTTT.

This clonotype has just a few counts. This chain uses TRBV6-1 with TRBJ2-1; 13 bases agree with TRBD2. This CDR3 is built from 15 residues. Germline CDR1 MNHNS, CDR2 SASEGT. V lost 7 bases, J lost 7 bases, and 7 bases stayed unmatched. The CDR3 loop is CASNPGLAGENEQFF. In nucleotides, the CDR3 is TGTGCCAGCAACCCCGGACTAGCGGGAGAAAATGAGCAGTTCTTC.

This clonotype was seen a handful of times. The chain carries TRBV6-1 and TRBJ2-7, with D perhaps TRBD1 (6 bases). CDR1 and CDR2 (germline): MNHNS, SASEGT. CDR3 length equals 12 residues. V shed 8 bases and J shed 0 bases, with 8 bases lying between them. CDR3 region: CASRDISYEQYF. DNA of the CDR3: TGTGCCAGCCGGGACATCTCCTACGAGCAGTACTTC.

This clonotype turned up a few times. The chain links TRBV5-1 to TRBJ2-1; unclear D gene. The V end lost 0 bases, the J end lost 6 bases, and 10 bases lay between the germline ends. This CDR3 comprises 14 residues. Germline-derived CDR1 and CDR2 are SGHRS and YFSETQ. The CDR3 loop reads CASSLAATSNEQFF. The CDR3 nucleotides are TGCGCCAGCAGCTTGGCCGCCACATCCAATGAGCAGTTCTTC. The full variable domain, completed using reference TRBV5-1 and TRBJ2-1, is KAGVTQTPRYLIKTRGQQVTLSCSPISGHRSVSWYQQTPGQGLQFLFEYFSETQRNKGNFPGRFSGRQFSNSRSEMNVSTLELGDSALYLCASSLAATSNEQFFGPGTRLTVL.

V gene TRBV5-1 combines with J gene TRBJ2-7; TRBD2 agrees at 12 bases. The CDR3 length is 17 residues. Germline V lookup: CDR1 SGHRS, CDR2 YFSETQ. V lost 1 base, J lost 2 bases, and 7 bases stayed unmatched. CDR3 DNA: TGCGCCAGCAGCTTGTCCCCTCTAGCGGGAGGGACCTACGAGCAGTACTTC. As protein: CASSLSPLAGGTYEQYF.

This clonotype was counted between two and nine times. The DNA of the CDR3 is TGTGCCAGCAGTCCGCAGGACAGGGCCACGTACTTC. Its translation is CASSPQDRATYF. The chain couples TRBV28 to TRBJ2-7; 8 bases map to TRBD1. J gave up 12 bases and V 5 bases, and 9 bases lay outside the gene matches. Germline CDR1 and CDR2: MDHEN and SYDVKM. The CDR3 consists of 12 residues.

This clonotype was detected only a few times. The chain recombines TRBV6-6 with TRBJ2-3; TRBD2 matches 7 bases. Germline assignment: CDR1 MNHNY and CDR2 SVGAGI (reference sequence). The CDR3 length is 16 residues. J was trimmed by 14 bases and V by 7 bases; bases with no gene match: 24. The CDR3 DNA reads TGTGCCAGCACCAGGAGGGGCGGGAGTGAAAACAGATACGCGTATTTT. Its translation is CASTRRGGSENRYAYF.

This chain joins TRBV7-9 and TRBJ1-5; D is unresolved. Germline values: CDR1 SEHNR, CDR2 FQNEAQ (reference sequence). V gave up 3 bases and J gave up 7 bases, with 13 bases separating them. The length of the CDR3 is 14 residues. The CDR3: CASSFSNRTQPQHF. The CDR3 DNA reads TGTGCCAGCAGCTTCTCCAACCGAACGCAGCCCCAGCATTTT. Complete variable domain (other parts from reference TRBV7-9 and TRBJ1-5): DTGVSQNPRHKITKRGQNVTFRCDPISEHNRLYWYRQTLGQGPEFLTYFQNEAQLEKSRLLSDRFSAERPKGSFSTLEIQRTEQGDSAMYLCASSFSNRTQPQHFGDGTRLSIL.

This clonotype has only a few counts. V usage is TRBV2 and J usage is TRBJ1-2; D call uncertain. The CDR3 is 12 residues long. V lost 6 bases to trimming and J lost 5 bases, with 10 bases between them. Per the germline V gene, CDR1 is SNHLY and CDR2 is FYNNEI. The CDR3 DNA is TGTGCCAGCAGGATTCAGAATTATGGCTACACCTTC. It codes for CASRIQNYGYTF.

The gene calls are TRBV12-3 or TRBV12-4 and TRBJ2-2; TRBD2 might be the D (5 bases). This CDR3 has 13 residues. The germline V and J ends were trimmed by 6 bases and 7 bases, with 12 bases remaining between them. As DNA, the CDR3 is TGTGCCAGCAGCCCCGAGCGGATCGGGGAGCTGTTTTTT. Its translation is CASSPERIGELFF.

Notes on this clonotype: With a much larger clone just one base away, this may be a read error. The CDR3 sequence is CASSRSASPFGNEQFF. The CDR3 DNA is TGTGCCAGCAGTCGTTCCGCGAGCCCCTTCGGAAATGAGCAGTTCTTC. V usage is TRBV7-9 and J usage is TRBJ2-1; D not resolved. The V and J ends lost 6 bases and 7 bases respectively, with 22 bases between them. Germline-derived CDR1 and CDR2 are SEHNR and FQNEAQ (reference sequence). The CDR3 covers 16 residues.

This chain uses TRBV27 with TRBJ1-2; 10 bases map to TRBD1. The CDR3 runs 15 residues. V shed 6 bases and J 7 bases; nucleotides not matched to a gene: 11. CDR1 is MNHEY, CDR2 SMNVEV, per germline (reference sequence). This CDR3 reads CASRMTGGTFVGYTF. Written as DNA, the CDR3 is TGTGCCAGCAGAATGACAGGGGGCACTTTTGTTGGCTACACCTTC.

This clonotype was seen only a few times. The chain employs TRBV7-2 and TRBJ2-1; D perhaps matches TRBD2 (6 bases). CDR1 and CDR2 (germline): SGHTA, FQGNSA. The V end was cut by 5 bases, the J end by 11 bases, with 13 bases between. The CDR3 loop spans 12 amino acids. CDR3 DNA: TGTGCCAGCAGCCAGGACTACGGGAAGCAGTTCTTC. Protein product: CASSQDYGKQFF.

The V gene is TRBV12-3 or TRBV12-4, the J gene TRBJ2-3, with D maybe TRBD2 (6 bases). There are 15 residues in the CDR3. V was trimmed by 6 bases and J by 0 bases, leaving 13 bases between them. For the CDR3, the DNA is TGTGCCAGCAGACACGGACTACAGAGCACAGATACGCAGTATTTT. The encoded protein is CASRHGLQSTDTQYF.

V and J are TRBV7-8 and TRBJ2-4, with D possibly TRBD1 on 5 matching bases. CDR3 length equals 17 residues. Germline assignment: CDR1 SGHVS and CDR2 FQNEAQ. Trimming removed 4 bases from V and 0 bases from J, with 16 bases in between. The CDR3 protein is CASSSHRAGLAKNIQYF. CDR3 nucleotide sequence: TGTGCCAGCAGCTCCCATAGGGCAGGGCTAGCCAAAAACATTCAGTACTTC.

This chain links TRBV24-1 with TRBJ2-1; no clear D gene. Trimming took off 3 bases at V and 9 bases at J, with 8 bases between the two ends. CDR1 and CDR2 (germline): KGHDR, SFDVKD. The CDR3 has 12 amino acids. Written as DNA, the CDR3 is TGTGCCACCAGTGATAAGATCAGTGAGCAGTTCTTC. Its translation is CATSDKISEQFF.

A few counts support this clonotype. The rearrangement links TRBV11-2 to TRBJ2-5, with a possible D match to TRBD2 (6 bases). V shed 5 bases and J shed 4 bases, with 17 bases lying between them. There are 15 residues in the CDR3. Germline lookup yields CDR1 SGHAT and CDR2 FQNNGV. CDR3 nucleotides: TGTGCCAGCAGCCCCCGGTGGGGGGAAGGAGAGACCCAGTACTTC. This sequence encodes CASSPRWGEGETQYF.

The chain recombines TRBV19 with TRBJ2-1; D is unresolved. This CDR3 is built from 12 residues. The V end was cut by 3 bases, the J end by 7 bases, with 7 bases between. The germline V gene has CDR1 LNHDA and CDR2 SQIVND (reference sequence). In nucleotides, the CDR3 is TGTGCCAGTAGTATCCCAGCAAATGAGCAGTTCTTC. Translated: CASSIPANEQFF.

Notes on this clonotype: One base away lies a much larger clone, so this may be a sequencing read error. The chain links TRBV6-6 to TRBJ2-5, with 9 bases fitting TRBD1. Germline CDR1 MNHNY, CDR2 SVGAGI (reference sequence). The CDR3 covers 15 residues. Here the CDR3 DNA reads TGTACCAGCAGTCGCGGACAGGGGTTGGGGGAGACCCAGTACTTC. This gives the protein CTSSRGQGLGETQYF.